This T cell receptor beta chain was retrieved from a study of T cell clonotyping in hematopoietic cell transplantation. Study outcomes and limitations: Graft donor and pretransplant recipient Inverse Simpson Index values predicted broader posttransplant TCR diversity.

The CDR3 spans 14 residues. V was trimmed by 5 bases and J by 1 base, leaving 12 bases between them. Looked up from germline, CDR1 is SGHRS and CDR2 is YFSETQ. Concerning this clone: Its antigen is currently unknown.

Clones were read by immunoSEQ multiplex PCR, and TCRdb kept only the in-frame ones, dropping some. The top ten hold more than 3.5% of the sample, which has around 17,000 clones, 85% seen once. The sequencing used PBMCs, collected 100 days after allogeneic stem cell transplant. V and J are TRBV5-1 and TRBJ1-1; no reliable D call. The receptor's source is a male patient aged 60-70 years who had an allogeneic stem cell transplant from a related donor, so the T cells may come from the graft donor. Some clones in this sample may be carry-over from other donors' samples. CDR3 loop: CASRRDISNTEAFF. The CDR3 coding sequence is TGCGCCAGCAGACGAGACATATCGAACACTGAAGCTTTCTTT.